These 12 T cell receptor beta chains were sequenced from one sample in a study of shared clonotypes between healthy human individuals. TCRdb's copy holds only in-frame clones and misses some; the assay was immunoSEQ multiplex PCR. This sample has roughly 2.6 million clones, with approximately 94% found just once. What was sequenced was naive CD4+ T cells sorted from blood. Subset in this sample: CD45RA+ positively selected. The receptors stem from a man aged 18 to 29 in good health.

The CDR3 DNA is TGCGCCAGCAGCGTACGGACAGGTGCTATTGAGACCCAGTACTTC. Translation gives CASSVRTGAIETQYF. J is TRBJ2-5 and V is TRBV5-1; TRBD1 aligns across 7 bases. CDR1 is SGHRS, CDR2 YFSETQ, per germline. The trim removed 4 bases at V and 5 bases at J, leaving 11 bases unmatched. The CDR3 is 15 residues long.

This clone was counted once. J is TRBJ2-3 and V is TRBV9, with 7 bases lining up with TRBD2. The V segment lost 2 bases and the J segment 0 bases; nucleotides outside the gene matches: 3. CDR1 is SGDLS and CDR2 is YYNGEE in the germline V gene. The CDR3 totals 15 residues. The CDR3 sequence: CASSVLAASTDTQYF. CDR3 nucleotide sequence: TGTGCCAGCAGCGTCCTAGCGGCTAGCACAGATACGCAGTATTTT.

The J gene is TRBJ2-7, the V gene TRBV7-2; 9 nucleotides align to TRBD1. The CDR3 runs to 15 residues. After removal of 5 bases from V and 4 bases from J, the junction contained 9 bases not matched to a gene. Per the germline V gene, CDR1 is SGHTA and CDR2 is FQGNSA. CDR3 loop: CASSRLGGQGYEQYF. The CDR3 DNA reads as TGTGCCAGCAGCCGGTTAGGGGGACAGGGATACGAGCAGTACTTC.

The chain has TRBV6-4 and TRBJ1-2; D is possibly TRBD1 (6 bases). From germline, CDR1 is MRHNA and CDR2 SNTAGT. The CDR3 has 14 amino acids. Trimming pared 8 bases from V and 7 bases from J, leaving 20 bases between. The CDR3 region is CASAWGASLGGYTF. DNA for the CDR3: TGTGCCAGCGCGTGGGGGGCGAGTTTGGGTGGCTACACCTTC.

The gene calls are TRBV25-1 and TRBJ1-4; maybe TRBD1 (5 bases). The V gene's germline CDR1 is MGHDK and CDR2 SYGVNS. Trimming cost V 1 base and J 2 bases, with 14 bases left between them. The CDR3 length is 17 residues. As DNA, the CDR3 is TGTGCCAGCAGTGAATCCAGGGCAGGCATGACTAATGAAAAACTGTTTTTT. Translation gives CASSESRAGMTNEKLFF.

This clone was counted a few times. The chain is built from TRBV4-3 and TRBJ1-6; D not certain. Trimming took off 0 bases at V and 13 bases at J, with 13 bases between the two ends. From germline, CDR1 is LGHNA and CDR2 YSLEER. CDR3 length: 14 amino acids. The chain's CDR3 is CASSQDRQAAPLHF. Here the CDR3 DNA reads TGCGCCAGCAGCCAAGATCGGCAGGCGGCCCCCCTCCACTTT.

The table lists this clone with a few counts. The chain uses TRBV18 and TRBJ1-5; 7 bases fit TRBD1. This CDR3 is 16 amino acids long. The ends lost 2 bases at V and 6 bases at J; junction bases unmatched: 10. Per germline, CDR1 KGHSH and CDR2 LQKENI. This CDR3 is CASSPSVGTVVQPQHF. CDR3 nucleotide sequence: TGTGCCAGCTCACCAAGTGTCGGGACAGTTGTTCAGCCCCAGCATTTT.

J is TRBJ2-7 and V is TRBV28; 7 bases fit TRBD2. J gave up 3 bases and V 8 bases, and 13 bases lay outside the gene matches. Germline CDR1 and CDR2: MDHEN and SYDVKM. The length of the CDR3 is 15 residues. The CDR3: CASCSGTTTNYEQYF. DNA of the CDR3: TGTGCCAGCTGCAGCGGGACGACCACCAACTACGAGCAGTACTTC.

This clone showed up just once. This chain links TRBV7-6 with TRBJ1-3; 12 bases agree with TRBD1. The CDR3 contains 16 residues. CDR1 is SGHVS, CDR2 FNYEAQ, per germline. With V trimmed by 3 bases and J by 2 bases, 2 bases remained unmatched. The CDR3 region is CASSLRDRGPGNTIYF. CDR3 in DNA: TGTGCCAGCAGCTTGAGGGACAGGGGGCCTGGAAACACCATATATTTT.

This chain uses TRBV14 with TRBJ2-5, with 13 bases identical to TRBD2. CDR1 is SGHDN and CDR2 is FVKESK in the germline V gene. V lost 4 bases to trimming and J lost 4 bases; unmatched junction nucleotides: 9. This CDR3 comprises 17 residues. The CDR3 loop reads CASSRRTSGGIGETQYF. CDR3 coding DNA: TGTGCCAGCAGCCGAAGGACTAGCGGGGGTATCGGAGAGACCCAGTACTTC.

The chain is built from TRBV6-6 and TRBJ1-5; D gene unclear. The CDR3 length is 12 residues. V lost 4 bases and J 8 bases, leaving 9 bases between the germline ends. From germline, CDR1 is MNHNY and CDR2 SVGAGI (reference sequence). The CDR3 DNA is TGTGCCAGCAGTTCAAGCCCTAAGCCCCAGCATTTT. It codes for CASSSSPKPQHF.

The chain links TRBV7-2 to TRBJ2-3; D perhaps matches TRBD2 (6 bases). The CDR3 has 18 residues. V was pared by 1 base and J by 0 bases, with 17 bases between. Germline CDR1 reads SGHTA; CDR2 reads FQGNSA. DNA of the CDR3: TGTGCCAGCAGCTTAGTAGCGGTACTAGGTCCTAGCACAGATACGCAGTATTTT. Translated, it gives CASSLVAVLGPSTDTQYF.